Below, 30 T cell receptor beta chains from the same sample are listed, as sequenced in a study of blood T cell repertoires in COVID-19. The method was immunoSEQ multiplex PCR; TCRdb's version includes in-frame clones alone and lacks a portion of them. The repertoire includes approximately 100,000 clones, 87% of them detected once, and around a tenth sits in the top ten. The sequenced sample consisted of peripheral blood. These receptors were obtained from a woman between 25 and 40 years old with acute or convalescent COVID-19.

This clone was seen more than once but under ten times. V gene TRBV9 combines with J gene TRBJ1-1, with D possibly TRBD1 on 5 matching bases. This CDR3 contains 14 residues. Per the germline V gene, CDR1 is SGDLS and CDR2 is YYNGEE. The ends were cut back, 3 bases at V and 7 bases at J, with 16 bases in the middle. This CDR3 is CASSAYSDRVEAFF. CDR3 coding DNA: TGTGCCAGCAGCGCCTACTCCGACAGAGTTGAAGCTTTCTTT.

This rearrangement joins TRBV7-8 to TRBJ2-3; 13 nucleotides align to TRBD2. CDR1 is SGHVS, CDR2 FQNEAQ, per germline. Trimming took 1 base from V and 5 from J; bases not matched to a gene: 3. The CDR3 spans 16 residues. This chain's CDR3 is CASSLGLAGGGDTQYF. CDR3 coding DNA: TGTGCCAGCAGCTTAGGACTAGCGGGGGGTGGAGATACGCAGTATTTT.

This chain links TRBV5-6 with TRBJ1-3, with D unresolved. Germline CDR1 reads SGHDT; CDR2 reads YYEEEE. Trimming took off 0 bases at V and 1 base at J, with 5 bases between the two ends. The CDR3 consists of 14 residues. CDR3 DNA: TGTGCCAGCAGCTTGGCCAGGTCTGGAAACACCATATATTTT. Translated, it gives CASSLARSGNTIYF.

The chain recombines TRBV7-8 with TRBJ2-5; no clear D gene. Trimming removed 7 bases from V and 4 bases from J, with 10 bases in between. The CDR3 length is 12 residues. Germline V lookup: CDR1 SGHVS, CDR2 FQNEAQ. The CDR3 DNA is TGTGCCAGCACGAGAGGATCAGAGACCCAGTACTTC. Translating gives CASTRGSETQYF.

This rearrangement joins TRBV7-9 to TRBJ1-4, with a tentative D call TRBD1 (6 bases). The CDR3 has 18 residues. V was clipped by 2 bases and J by 0 bases, with 16 bases between them. The germline V gene encodes CDR1 SEHNR and CDR2 FQNEAQ (reference sequence). The CDR3 nucleotides read TGTGCCAGCAGCTTAAGGCAAGACAGGCTTGCAACTAATGAAAAACTGTTTTTT. Residues: CASSLRQDRLATNEKLFF.

The chain employs TRBV5-1 and TRBJ2-2; D might be TRBD2 (6 bases). CDR3 length equals 14 residues. Trimming removed 6 bases at V and 5 bases at J, with 14 bases between. Looked up from germline, CDR1 is SGHRS and CDR2 is YFSETQ. This CDR3 reads CASNSGDLTGELFF. The CDR3 DNA is TGCGCCAGCAATTCGGGGGACCTTACCGGGGAGCTGTTTTTT.

This chain uses TRBV28 with TRBJ2-1; 11 nucleotides match TRBD2. The CDR3 is 16 amino acids. The V gene end was trimmed by 5 bases and the J gene end by 8 bases; junction bases not matched to a gene: 11. CDR1 is MDHEN, CDR2 SYDVKM, per germline. The CDR3 nucleotides are TGTGCCAGCAGTACGTATAGCGGGGGGGCCGTAGATGAGCAGTTCTTC. Its translation: CASSTYSGGAVDEQFF.

DNA of the CDR3: TGTGCCACCAGCCGTCCCGGTGTGAACACTGAAGCTTTCTTT. Amino acids: CATSRPGVNTEAFF. V and J are TRBV15 and TRBJ1-1; the D is unclear. The length of the CDR3 is 14 residues. The germline gives CDR1 LNHNV, CDR2 YYDKDF (reference sequence). V was pared by 5 bases and J by 0 bases, with 10 bases between.

The J gene is TRBJ1-2, the V gene TRBV28, with D unresolved. V lost 8 bases, J lost 0 bases, and 7 bases lay in between. The CDR3 loop spans 12 amino acids. The germline gives CDR1 MDHEN, CDR2 SYDVKM. CDR3 nucleotide sequence: TGTGCCAGCGAACAGACTAACTATGGCTACACCTTC. As protein: CASEQTNYGYTF.

The CDR3 DNA follows: TGTGCCAGCAGTGAAGGACAGGGGTCCTTTAACTATGGCTACACCTTC. It translates to CASSEGQGSFNYGYTF. V usage is TRBV2 and J usage is TRBJ1-2; 8 positions agree with TRBD1. There are 16 residues in the CDR3. In germline, CDR1 is SNHLY, CDR2 FYNNEI. Trimming cost V 1 base and J 1 base; bases outside gene matches: 5.

This chain links TRBV2 with TRBJ1-1; possibly TRBD1 for D (6 bases). Germline CDR1 and CDR2: SNHLY and FYNNEI. The CDR3 loop spans 14 amino acids. The V and J ends lost 8 bases and 12 bases respectively, with 25 bases between them. The CDR3 nucleotides read TGTGCCAGCCTCGATGGGGGCGCCTTAGGCCAAACTTTCTTT. This codes for CASLDGGALGQTFF. Complete variable domain (other parts from reference TRBV2 and TRBJ1-1): EPEVTQTPSHQVTQMGQEVILRCVPISNHLYFYWYRQILGQKVEFLVSFYNNEISEKSEIFDDQFSVERPDGSNFTLKIRSTKLEDSAMYFCASLDGGALGQTFFGQGTRLTVV.

Notes on this clone: The sample holds other DNA sequences that translate to the same CDR3. V and J are TRBV19 and TRBJ2-6; 7 bases match TRBD1. The V and J ends lost 6 bases and 3 bases, in that order; junction bases with no gene match: 5. The CDR3 is 15 residues long. Germline V gene sequence: CDR1 LNHDA, CDR2 SQIVND (reference sequence). The CDR3 region has the DNA TGTGCCAGTAGAAGACAGGGATTTGGGGCCAACGTCCTGACTTTC. Translation gives CASRRQGFGANVLTF.

The chain links TRBV4-2 to TRBJ1-3; possibly TRBD1 for D (5 bases). The V gene lost 6 bases and the J gene lost 0 bases, with 6 bases spanning the gap. The CDR3 runs to 13 residues. Germline CDR1 is LGHNA and CDR2 is YNFKEQ. CDR3 DNA sequence: TGTGCCAGCAGAGACAGCTCTGGAAACACCATATATTTT. The encoded protein is CASRDSSGNTIYF.

The chain recombines TRBV5-1 with TRBJ1-3, with 8 bases that match TRBD1. In germline, CDR1 is SGHRS, CDR2 YFSETQ. The CDR3 has 15 amino acids. The trim removed 4 bases at V and 3 bases at J, leaving 6 bases unmatched. The CDR3 coding sequence is TGCGCCAGCAGCGAAGGCAGGGGGCTTGGAAACACCATATATTTT. It specifies CASSEGRGLGNTIYF.

The CDR3 nucleotides read TGCGCCAGCAGCTTACAAACTAGCGGGGGAGGGAATGAGCAGTTCTTC. It encodes CASSLQTSGGGNEQFF. The chain combines TRBV5-1 with TRBJ2-1; 11 bases agree with TRBD2. This CDR3 has 16 amino acids. Germline lookup yields CDR1 SGHRS and CDR2 YFSETQ. The V and J ends lost 2 bases and 7 bases, in that order; junction bases with no gene match: 8.

This clone was detected once. The chain has TRBV19 and TRBJ1-2; TRBD1 agrees at 7 bases. There are 16 residues in the CDR3. J was trimmed by 0 bases and V by 1 base; bases with no gene match: 5. The germline V gene encodes CDR1 LNHDA and CDR2 SQIVND (reference sequence). The CDR3 protein is CASSIGPGTANYGYTF. CDR3 in DNA: TGTGCCAGTAGTATAGGACCCGGGACAGCTAACTATGGCTACACCTTC.

The V call is TRBV15, the J call TRBJ1-2, with a tentative D call TRBD1 (6 bases). CDR1 LNHNV and CDR2 YYDKDF come from the germline V gene (reference sequence). The CDR3 totals 15 residues. V dropped 5 bases and J dropped 2 bases, with 15 bases sitting between them. For the CDR3, the DNA is TGTGCCACCAGCGCACCAGGGGAAGTGAACTATGGCTACACCTTC. Translation: CATSAPGEVNYGYTF. Supplemented by reference TRBV15 and TRBJ1-2, the full variable domain reads DAMVIQNPRYQVTQFGKPVTLSCSQTLNHNVMYWYQQKSSQAPKLLFHYYDKDFNNEADTPDNFQSRRPNTSFCFLDIRSPGLGDTAMYLCATSAPGEVNYGYTFGSGTRLTVV.

This rearrangement joins TRBV25-1 to TRBJ2-3; no definite D call. The V gene lost 2 bases and the J gene lost 8 bases, with 14 bases spanning the gap. CDR3 length: 14 residues. Germline assignment: CDR1 MGHDK and CDR2 SYGVNS. CDR3 sequence reads: CASSEAEAFSTQYF. The CDR3 DNA sequence: TGTGCCAGCAGTGAAGCCGAGGCCTTCAGTACGCAGTATTTT.

The chain has TRBV24-1 and TRBJ2-1, with TRBD1 matching 7 bases. V gave up 1 base and J gave up 4 bases; unmatched junction bases: 6. In germline, CDR1 is KGHDR, CDR2 SFDVKD. The CDR3 contains 16 residues. CDR3 in DNA: TGTGCCACCAGTGATTTAGAGGGGGCCAGGTACAATGAGCAGTTCTTC. Encoded protein: CATSDLEGARYNEQFF.

CDR3 DNA: TGTGCCAGCAGTACCGGGGGGGGGAACACTGAAGCTTTCTTT. This sequence encodes CASSTGGGNTEAFF. The rearrangement uses TRBV28 and TRBJ1-1, with D perhaps matching TRBD1 (5 bases). CDR3 size: 14 residues. V shed 5 bases and J shed 1 base, with 11 bases lying between them. Germline assignment: CDR1 MDHEN and CDR2 SYDVKM.

This rearrangement joins TRBV2 to TRBJ1-2; D possibly corresponds to TRBD1 (6 bases). This CDR3 comprises 12 residues. CDR1 and CDR2 from the germline V gene are SNHLY and FYNNEI. Trimming left V 5 bases short and J 8 bases short, with 12 bases between. CDR3 nucleotide sequence: TGTGCCAGCAGTTCGTCCCAGGGGGGCTACACCTTC. Translation gives CASSSSQGGYTF. The full variable domain, rest sourced from reference TRBV2 and TRBJ1-2, is EPEVTQTPSHQVTQMGQEVILRCVPISNHLYFYWYRQILGQKVEFLVSFYNNEISEKSEIFDDQFSVERPDGSNFTLKIRSTKLEDSAMYFCASSSSQGGYTFGSGTRLTVV.

The chain links TRBV19 to TRBJ1-1; D perhaps matches TRBD1 (5 bases). V was clipped by 8 bases and J by 0 bases, with 16 bases between them. Germline V gene sequence: CDR1 LNHDA, CDR2 SQIVND (reference sequence). The CDR3 has 15 residues. In DNA, the CDR3 is TGTGCCAGTCCGCCGGGAGGGGCTCTGAACACTGAAGCTTTCTTT. Translating gives CASPPGGALNTEAFF.

To note about this clone: The junction and the germline gene differ at one end; a read error may be behind it. The J gene is TRBJ1-4, the V gene TRBV6-5, with a tentative D call TRBD1 (5 bases). CDR3 size: 12 residues. The germline CDR1 and CDR2 sequences are MNHEY and SVGAGI. CDR3 residues: CASSFGGEKLFF. CDR3 nucleotide sequence: TGTGCCAGTAGTTTCGGGGGTGAAAAACTGTTTTTT.

This chain uses TRBV2 with TRBJ2-7, with 12 bases that match TRBD1. Looked up from germline, CDR1 is SNHLY and CDR2 is FYNNEI. Trimming at V came to 6 bases and at J to 6 bases, leaving 3 bases not matched to a gene. This CDR3 is 13 amino acids long. The CDR3 DNA reads as TGTGCCAGCAGGGGACAGGGGGCCCTCGAGCAGTACTTC. Translating it yields CASRGQGALEQYF.

The gene calls are TRBV3-1 (or the pseudogene TRBV3-2) and TRBJ1-3; D is unresolved. CDR1 is LGHDT, CDR2 YNNKEL, per germline (reference sequence). This CDR3 comprises 13 residues. Trimming took off 6 bases at V and 4 bases at J, with 10 bases between the two ends. CDR3 coding DNA: TGTGCCAGCAGTTGGAGCGCCGGAAACACCATATATTTT. Translating gives CASSWSAGNTIYF.

This clone was observed a single time. The J gene is TRBJ1-2, the V gene TRBV6-1; perhaps TRBD1 as D (5 bases). Per the germline V gene, CDR1 is MNHNS and CDR2 is SASEGT. Trimming pared 3 bases from V and 5 bases from J, leaving 16 bases between. CDR3 length: 15 amino acids. CDR3 coding DNA: TGTGCCAGCAGTGAGGGGTGGCAGGGTGTTTATGGCTACACCTTC. Residues: CASSEGWQGVYGYTF.

The chain links TRBV7-2 to TRBJ1-4; no firm D call. V was shortened by 0 bases and J by 0 bases, with 5 bases between the two germline ends. CDR1 is SGHTA and CDR2 is FQGNSA in the germline V gene. This CDR3 contains 15 residues. The CDR3 nucleotides read TGTGCCAGCAGCTTAGCGGTAGCAACTAATGAAAAACTGTTTTTT. The encoded protein is CASSLAVATNEKLFF.

This chain links TRBV29-1 with TRBJ1-2, with D possibly being TRBD1 (5 bases). V lost 8 bases, J lost 4 bases, and 14 bases lay in between. CDR1 is SQVTM and CDR2 is ANQGSEA in the germline V gene. This CDR3 comprises 12 residues. The CDR3, as DNA: TGCAGCCATTTAACAGGCCCCTATGGCTACACCTTC. Translating gives CSHLTGPYGYTF. Full variable domain (remainder filled in from reference TRBV29-1 and TRBJ1-2): SAVISQKPSRDICQRGTSLTIQCQVDSQVTMMFWYRQQPGQSLTLIATANQGSEATYESGFVIDKFPISRPNLTFSTLTVSNMSPEDSSIYLCSHLTGPYGYTFGSGTRLTVV.

Here the CDR3 reads CATSRDRGANTEAFF. CDR3 bases: TGTGCCACCAGCAGGGACAGGGGGGCGAACACTGAAGCTTTCTTT. The gene calls are TRBV15 and TRBJ1-1, with 10 bases that match TRBD1. CDR3 length: 15 residues. V lost 3 bases, J lost 1 base, and 2 bases stayed unmatched. The germline V gene has CDR1 LNHNV and CDR2 YYDKDF (reference sequence).

The chain combines TRBV2 with TRBJ1-5, with 7 nucleotides matching TRBD1. From germline, CDR1 is SNHLY and CDR2 FYNNEI. V shed 6 bases, J shed 4 bases, and the junction held 6 bases outside the gene matches. The CDR3 sequence is 14 residues long. The CDR3 reads CASSAGTANQPQHF. CDR3 sequence (DNA): TGTGCCAGCAGCGCCGGGACAGCTAATCAGCCCCAGCATTTT.